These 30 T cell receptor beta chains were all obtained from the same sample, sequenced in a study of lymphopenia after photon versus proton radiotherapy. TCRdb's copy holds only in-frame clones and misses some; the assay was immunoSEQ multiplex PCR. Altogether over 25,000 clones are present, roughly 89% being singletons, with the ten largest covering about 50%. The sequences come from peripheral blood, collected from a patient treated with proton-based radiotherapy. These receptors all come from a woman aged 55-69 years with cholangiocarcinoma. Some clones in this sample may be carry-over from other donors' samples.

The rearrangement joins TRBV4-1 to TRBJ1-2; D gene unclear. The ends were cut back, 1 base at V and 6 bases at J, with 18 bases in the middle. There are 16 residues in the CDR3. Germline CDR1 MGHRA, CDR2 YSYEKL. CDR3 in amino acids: CASSQATPDRPHGYTF. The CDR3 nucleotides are TGCGCCAGCAGCCAAGCAACCCCGGACCGACCACATGGCTACACCTTC.

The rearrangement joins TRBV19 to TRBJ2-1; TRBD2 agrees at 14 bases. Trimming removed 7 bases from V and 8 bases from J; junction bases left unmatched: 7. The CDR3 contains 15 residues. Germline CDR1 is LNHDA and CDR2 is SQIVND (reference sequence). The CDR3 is CASIPGTSGSHEQFF. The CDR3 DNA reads TGTGCCAGTATACCCGGGACTAGCGGGAGTCATGAGCAGTTCTTC.

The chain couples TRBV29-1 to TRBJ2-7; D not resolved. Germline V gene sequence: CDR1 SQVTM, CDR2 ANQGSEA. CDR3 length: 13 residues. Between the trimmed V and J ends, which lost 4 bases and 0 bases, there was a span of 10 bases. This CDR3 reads CSVAETSSYEQYF. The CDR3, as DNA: TGCAGCGTTGCAGAGACCAGCTCCTACGAGCAGTACTTC.

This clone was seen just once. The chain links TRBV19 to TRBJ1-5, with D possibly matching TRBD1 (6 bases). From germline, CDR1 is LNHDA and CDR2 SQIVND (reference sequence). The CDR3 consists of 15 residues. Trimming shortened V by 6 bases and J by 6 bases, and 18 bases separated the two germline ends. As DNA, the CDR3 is TGTGCCAGTAGCCAGCGCGGGGGGGCGAGTCAGCCCCAGCATTTT. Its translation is CASSQRGGASQPQHF.

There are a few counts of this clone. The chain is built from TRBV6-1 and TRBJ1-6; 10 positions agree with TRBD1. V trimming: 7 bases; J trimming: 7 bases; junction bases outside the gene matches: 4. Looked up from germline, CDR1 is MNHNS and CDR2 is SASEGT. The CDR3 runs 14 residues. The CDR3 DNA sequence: TGTGCCAGCATCCGGGACAGGGGAAATTCACCCCTCCACTTT. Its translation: CASIRDRGNSPLHF.

CDR3 loop: CASSVRYDEQFF. In nucleotides, the CDR3 is TGTGCCAGCAGCGTCAGATACGATGAGCAGTTCTTC. This chain connects TRBV9 to TRBJ2-1; D gene ambiguous. CDR1 SGDLS and CDR2 YYNGEE come from the germline V gene. This CDR3 has 12 amino acids. V lost 2 bases to trimming and J lost 8 bases, with 8 bases between them. Using reference TRBV9 and TRBJ2-1 for the parts outside the CDR3, the full variable domain is DSGVTQTPKHLITATGQRVTLRCSPRSGDLSVYWYQQSLDQGLQFLIQYYNGEERAKGNILERFSAQQFPDLHSELNLSSLELGDSALYFCASSVRYDEQFFGPGTRLTVL.

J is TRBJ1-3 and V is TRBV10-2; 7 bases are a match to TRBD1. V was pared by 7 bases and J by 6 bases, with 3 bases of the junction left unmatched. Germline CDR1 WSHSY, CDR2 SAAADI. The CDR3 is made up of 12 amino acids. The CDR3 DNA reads TGCGCCAGCAAGGGGGCTGAAAACACCATATATTTT. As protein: CASKGAENTIYF.

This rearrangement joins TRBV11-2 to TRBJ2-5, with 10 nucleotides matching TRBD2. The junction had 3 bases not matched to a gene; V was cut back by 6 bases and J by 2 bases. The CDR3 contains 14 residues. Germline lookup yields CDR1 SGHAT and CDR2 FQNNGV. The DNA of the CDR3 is TGTGCCAGCAGAGGACTAGCGGATCAAGAGACCCAGTACTTC. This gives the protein CASRGLADQETQYF. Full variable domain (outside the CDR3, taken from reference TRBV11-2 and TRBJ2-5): EAGVAQSPRYKIIEKRQSVAFWCNPISGHATLYWYQQILGQGPKLLIQFQNNGVVDDSQLPKDRFSAERLKGVDSTLKIQPAKLEDSAVYLCASRGLADQETQYFGPGTRLLVL.

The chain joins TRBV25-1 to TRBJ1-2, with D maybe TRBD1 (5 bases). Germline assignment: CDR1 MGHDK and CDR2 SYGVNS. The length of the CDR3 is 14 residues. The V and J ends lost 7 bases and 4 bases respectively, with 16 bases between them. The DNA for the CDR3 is TGTGCCAGCAACAGTTTCGACAGCAGCTATGGCTACACCTTC. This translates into CASNSFDSSYGYTF.

For the CDR3, the DNA is TGTGCCAGCAGCGTCCGCCACCACACAGATACGCAGTATTTT. Its translation: CASSVRHHTDTQYF. V gene TRBV9 combines with J gene TRBJ2-3; D is unresolved. The CDR3 has 14 residues. V was shortened by 2 bases and J by 2 bases, with 9 bases between the two germline ends. Germline loops: CDR1 SGDLS, CDR2 YYNGEE.

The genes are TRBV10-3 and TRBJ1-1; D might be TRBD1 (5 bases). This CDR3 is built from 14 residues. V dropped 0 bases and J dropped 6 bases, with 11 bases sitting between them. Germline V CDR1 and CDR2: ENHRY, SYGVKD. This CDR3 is CAISESGVGAEAFF. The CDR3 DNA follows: TGTGCCATCAGTGAGTCAGGGGTAGGCGCTGAAGCTTTCTTT.

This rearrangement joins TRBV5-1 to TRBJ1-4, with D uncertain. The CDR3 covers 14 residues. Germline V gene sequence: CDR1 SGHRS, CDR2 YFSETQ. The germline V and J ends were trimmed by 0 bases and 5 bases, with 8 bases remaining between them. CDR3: CASSLGAKNEKLFF. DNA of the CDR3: TGCGCCAGCAGCTTGGGGGCAAAGAATGAAAAACTGTTTTTT. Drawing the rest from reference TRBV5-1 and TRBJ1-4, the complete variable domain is KAGVTQTPRYLIKTRGQQVTLSCSPISGHRSVSWYQQTPGQGLQFLFEYFSETQRNKGNFPGRFSGRQFSNSRSEMNVSTLELGDSALYLCASSLGAKNEKLFFGSGTQLSVL.

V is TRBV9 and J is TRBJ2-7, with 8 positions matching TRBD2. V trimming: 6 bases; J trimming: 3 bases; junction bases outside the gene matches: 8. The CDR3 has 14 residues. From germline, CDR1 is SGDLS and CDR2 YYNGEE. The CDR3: CASTEAGEGYEQYF. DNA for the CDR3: TGTGCCAGCACCGAAGCGGGAGAGGGCTACGAGCAGTACTTC.

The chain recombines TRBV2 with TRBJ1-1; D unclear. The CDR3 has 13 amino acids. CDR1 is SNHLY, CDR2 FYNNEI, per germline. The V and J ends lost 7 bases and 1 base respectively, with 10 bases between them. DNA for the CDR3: TGTGCCAGCAAAGCTCAAGGGAACACTGAAGCTTTCTTT. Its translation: CASKAQGNTEAFF.

The CDR3 DNA reads as TGTGCCAGCAGCTTAGGTTATAACACTGAAGCTTTCTTT. This encodes CASSLGYNTEAFF. This chain joins TRBV7-2 and TRBJ1-1; D ambiguous. The CDR3 has 13 residues. The germline V and J ends were trimmed by 1 base and 2 bases, with 5 bases remaining between them. The germline V gene has CDR1 SGHTA and CDR2 FQGNSA.

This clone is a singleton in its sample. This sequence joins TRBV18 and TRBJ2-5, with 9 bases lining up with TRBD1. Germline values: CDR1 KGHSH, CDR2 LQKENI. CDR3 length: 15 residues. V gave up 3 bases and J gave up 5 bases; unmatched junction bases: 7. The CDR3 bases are TGTGCCAGCTCACCGTCCGGGACAGGGTACGAGACCCAGTACTTC. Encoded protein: CASSPSGTGYETQYF.

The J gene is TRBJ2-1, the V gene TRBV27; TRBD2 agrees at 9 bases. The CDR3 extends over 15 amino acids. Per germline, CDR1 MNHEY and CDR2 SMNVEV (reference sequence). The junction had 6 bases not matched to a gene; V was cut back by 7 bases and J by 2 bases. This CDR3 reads CASIPAGGAYNEQFF. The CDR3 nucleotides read TGTGCCAGCATCCCGGCGGGGGGGGCCTACAATGAGCAGTTCTTC.

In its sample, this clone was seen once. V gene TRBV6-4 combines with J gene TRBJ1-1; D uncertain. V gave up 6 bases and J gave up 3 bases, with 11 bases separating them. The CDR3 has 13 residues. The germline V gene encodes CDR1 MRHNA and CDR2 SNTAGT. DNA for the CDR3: TGTGCCAGCAGCCGGGAATGGGACACTGAAGCTTTCTTT. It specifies CASSREWDTEAFF.

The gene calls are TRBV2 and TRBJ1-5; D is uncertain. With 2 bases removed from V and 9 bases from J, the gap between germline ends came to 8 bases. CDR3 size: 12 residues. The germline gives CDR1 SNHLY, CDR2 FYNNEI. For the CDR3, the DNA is TGTGCCAGCAGTGAAAGCGGTGGGCCCCAGCATTTT. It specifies CASSESGGPQHF. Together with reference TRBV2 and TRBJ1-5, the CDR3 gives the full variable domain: EPEVTQTPSHQVTQMGQEVILRCVPISNHLYFYWYRQILGQKVEFLVSFYNNEISEKSEIFDDQFSVERPDGSNFTLKIRSTKLEDSAMYFCASSESGGPQHFGDGTRLSIL.

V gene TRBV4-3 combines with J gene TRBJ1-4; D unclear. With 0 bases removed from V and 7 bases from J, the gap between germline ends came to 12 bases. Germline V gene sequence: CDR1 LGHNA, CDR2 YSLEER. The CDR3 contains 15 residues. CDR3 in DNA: TGCGCCAGCAGCCAAGATCGGAGGGCGGTTGAAAAACTGTTTTTT. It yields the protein CASSQDRRAVEKLFF.

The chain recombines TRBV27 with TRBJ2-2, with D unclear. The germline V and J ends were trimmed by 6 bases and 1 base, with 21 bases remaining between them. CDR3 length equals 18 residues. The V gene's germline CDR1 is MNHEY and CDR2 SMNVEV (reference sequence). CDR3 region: CASRHQAYRVGNTGELFF. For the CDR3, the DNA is TGTGCCAGCAGGCATCAAGCGTATAGGGTTGGGAACACCGGGGAGCTGTTTTTT.

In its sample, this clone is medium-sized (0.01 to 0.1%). The CDR3 here is CASSLDGASGYTF. DNA for the CDR3: TGCGCCAGCAGCTTGGACGGGGCCTCCGGCTACACCTTC. The rearrangement uses TRBV5-1 and TRBJ1-2; tentatively, D is TRBD1 (5 bases). The V and J ends lost 0 bases and 8 bases respectively, with 11 bases between them. The germline CDR1 and CDR2 sequences are SGHRS and YFSETQ. The CDR3 is 13 residues long.

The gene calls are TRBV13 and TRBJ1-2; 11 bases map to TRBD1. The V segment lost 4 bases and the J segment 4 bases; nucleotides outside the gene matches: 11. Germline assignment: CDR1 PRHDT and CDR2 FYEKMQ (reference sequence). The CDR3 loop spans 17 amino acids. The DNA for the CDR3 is TGTGCCAGCAGCTGGCCGGGACAGGGGGGTTTCGGCTATGGCTACACCTTC. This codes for CASSWPGQGGFGYGYTF.

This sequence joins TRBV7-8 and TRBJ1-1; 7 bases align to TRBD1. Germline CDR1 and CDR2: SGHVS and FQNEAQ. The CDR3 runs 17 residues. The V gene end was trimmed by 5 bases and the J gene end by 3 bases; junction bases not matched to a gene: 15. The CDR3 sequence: CASSNSIQGIRHTEAFF. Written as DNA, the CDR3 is TGTGCCAGCAGCAACAGTATACAGGGGATTCGGCACACTGAAGCTTTCTTT.

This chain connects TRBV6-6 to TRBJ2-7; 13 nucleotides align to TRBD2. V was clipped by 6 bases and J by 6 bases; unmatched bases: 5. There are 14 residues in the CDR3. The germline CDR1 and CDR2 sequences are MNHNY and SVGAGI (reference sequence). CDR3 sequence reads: CASRTSGRGTEQYF. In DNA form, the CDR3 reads TGTGCCAGCAGAACTAGCGGGAGGGGTACCGAGCAGTACTTC.

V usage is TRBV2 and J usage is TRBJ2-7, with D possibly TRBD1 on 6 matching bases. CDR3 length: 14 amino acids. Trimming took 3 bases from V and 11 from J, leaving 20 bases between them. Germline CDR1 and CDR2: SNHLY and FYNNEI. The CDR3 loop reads CASSDDTTGSEKYF. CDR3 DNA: TGTGCCAGCAGTGACGATACGACAGGTTCGGAGAAGTACTTC.

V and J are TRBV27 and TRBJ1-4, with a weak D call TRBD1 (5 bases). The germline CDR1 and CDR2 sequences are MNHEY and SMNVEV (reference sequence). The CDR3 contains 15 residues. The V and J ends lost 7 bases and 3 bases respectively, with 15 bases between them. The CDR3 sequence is CASTAWGTSNEKLFF. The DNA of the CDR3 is TGTGCCAGCACCGCATGGGGGACGTCTAATGAAAAACTGTTTTTT.

CDR3 amino acids: CASSSGTANYGYTF. As DNA, the CDR3 is TGCGCCAGCAGCTCGGGGACAGCTAACTATGGCTACACCTTC. This chain connects TRBV5-1 to TRBJ1-2, with 7 bases lining up with TRBD1. Unmatched junction bases numbered 2, after V lost 3 bases and J lost 0 bases. The CDR3 runs to 14 residues. Germline assignment: CDR1 SGHRS and CDR2 YFSETQ.

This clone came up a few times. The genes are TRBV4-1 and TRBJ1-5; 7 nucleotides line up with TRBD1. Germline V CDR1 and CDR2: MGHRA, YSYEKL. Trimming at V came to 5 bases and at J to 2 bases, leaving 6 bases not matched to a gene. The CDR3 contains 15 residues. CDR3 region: CASSINRGGNQPQHF. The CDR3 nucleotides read TGCGCCAGCAGCATAAACAGGGGTGGCAATCAGCCCCAGCATTTT.

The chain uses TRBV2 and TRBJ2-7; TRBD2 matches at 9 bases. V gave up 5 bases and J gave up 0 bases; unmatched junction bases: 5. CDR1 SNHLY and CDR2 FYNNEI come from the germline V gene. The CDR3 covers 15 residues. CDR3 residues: CASSLSGGPSYEQYF. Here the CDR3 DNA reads TGTGCCAGCAGTCTCAGCGGGGGGCCCTCCTACGAGCAGTACTTC.